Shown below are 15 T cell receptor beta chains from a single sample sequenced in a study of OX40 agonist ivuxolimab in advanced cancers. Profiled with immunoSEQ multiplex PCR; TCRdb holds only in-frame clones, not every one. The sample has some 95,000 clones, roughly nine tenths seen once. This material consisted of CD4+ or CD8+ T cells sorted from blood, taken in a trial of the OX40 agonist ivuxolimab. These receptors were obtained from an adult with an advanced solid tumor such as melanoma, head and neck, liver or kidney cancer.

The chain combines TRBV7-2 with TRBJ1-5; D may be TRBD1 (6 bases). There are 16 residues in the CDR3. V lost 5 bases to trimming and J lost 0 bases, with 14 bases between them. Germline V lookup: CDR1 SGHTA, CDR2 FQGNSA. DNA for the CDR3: TGTGCCAGCAGCCCGGGACATCGGTATAGCAATCAGCCCCAGCATTTT. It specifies CASSPGHRYSNQPQHF.

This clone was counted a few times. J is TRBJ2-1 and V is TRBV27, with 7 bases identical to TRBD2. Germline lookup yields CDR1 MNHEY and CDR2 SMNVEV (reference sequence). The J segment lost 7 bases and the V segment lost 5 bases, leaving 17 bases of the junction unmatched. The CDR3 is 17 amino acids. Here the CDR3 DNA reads TGTGCCAGCAGTCCGCGGACTAGTGGGGGGATTGGGAATGAGCAGTTCTTC. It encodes CASSPRTSGGIGNEQFF.

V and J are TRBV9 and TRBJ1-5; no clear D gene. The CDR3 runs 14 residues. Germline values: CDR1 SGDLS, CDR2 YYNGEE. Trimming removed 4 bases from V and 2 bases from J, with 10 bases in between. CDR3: CASSPDIGNQPQHF. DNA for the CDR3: TGTGCCAGCAGCCCCGACATCGGCAATCAGCCCCAGCATTTT.

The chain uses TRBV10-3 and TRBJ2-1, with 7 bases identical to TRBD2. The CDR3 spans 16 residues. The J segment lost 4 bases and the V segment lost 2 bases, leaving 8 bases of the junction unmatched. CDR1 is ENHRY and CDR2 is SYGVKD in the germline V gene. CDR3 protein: CAISEGGDAPYNEQFF. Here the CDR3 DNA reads TGTGCCATCAGTGAGGGGGGGGACGCACCATACAATGAGCAGTTCTTC.

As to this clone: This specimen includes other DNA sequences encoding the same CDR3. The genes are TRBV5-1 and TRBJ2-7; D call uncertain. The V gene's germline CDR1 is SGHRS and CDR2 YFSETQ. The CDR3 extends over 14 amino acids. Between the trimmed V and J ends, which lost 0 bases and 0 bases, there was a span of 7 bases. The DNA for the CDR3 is TGCGCCAGCAGCTTGGATGGCAGCTCCTACGAGCAGTACTTC. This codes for CASSLDGSSYEQYF.

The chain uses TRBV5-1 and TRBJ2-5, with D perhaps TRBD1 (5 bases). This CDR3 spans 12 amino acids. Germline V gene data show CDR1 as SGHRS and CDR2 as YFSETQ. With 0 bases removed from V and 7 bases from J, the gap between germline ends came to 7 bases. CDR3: CASSLDTGTQYF. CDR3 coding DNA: TGCGCCAGCAGCTTGGATACAGGGACCCAGTACTTC. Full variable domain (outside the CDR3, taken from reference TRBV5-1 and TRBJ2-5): KAGVTQTPRYLIKTRGQQVTLSCSPISGHRSVSWYQQTPGQGLQFLFEYFSETQRNKGNFPGRFSGRQFSNSRSEMNVSTLELGDSALYLCASSLDTGTQYFGPGTRLLVL.

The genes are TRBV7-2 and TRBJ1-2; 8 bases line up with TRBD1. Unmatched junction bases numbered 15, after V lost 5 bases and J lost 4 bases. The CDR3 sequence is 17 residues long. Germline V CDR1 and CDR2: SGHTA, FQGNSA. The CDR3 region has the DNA TGTGCCAGCAGCCCCGGACAGGGCCTGAGTCTTAGCTATGGCTACACCTTC. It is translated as CASSPGQGLSLSYGYTF.

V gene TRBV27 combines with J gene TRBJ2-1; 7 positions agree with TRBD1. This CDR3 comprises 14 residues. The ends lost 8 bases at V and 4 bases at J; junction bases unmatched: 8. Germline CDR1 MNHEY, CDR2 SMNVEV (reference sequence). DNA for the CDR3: TGTGCCAGCGCAGACAGGGTTTTATACAATGAGCAGTTCTTC. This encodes CASADRVLYNEQFF.

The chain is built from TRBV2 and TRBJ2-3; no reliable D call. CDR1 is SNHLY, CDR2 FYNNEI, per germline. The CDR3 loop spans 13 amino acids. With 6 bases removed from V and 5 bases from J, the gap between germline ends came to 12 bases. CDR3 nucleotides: TGTGCCAGCAGGGGCGCGCGGATAGATACGCAGTATTTT. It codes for CASRGARIDTQYF.

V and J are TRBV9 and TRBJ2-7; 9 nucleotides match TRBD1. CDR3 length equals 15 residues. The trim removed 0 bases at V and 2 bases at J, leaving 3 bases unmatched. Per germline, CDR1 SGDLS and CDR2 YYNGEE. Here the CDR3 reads CASSVAGTGTYEQYF. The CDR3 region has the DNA TGTGCCAGCAGCGTAGCGGGGACAGGGACCTACGAGCAGTACTTC.

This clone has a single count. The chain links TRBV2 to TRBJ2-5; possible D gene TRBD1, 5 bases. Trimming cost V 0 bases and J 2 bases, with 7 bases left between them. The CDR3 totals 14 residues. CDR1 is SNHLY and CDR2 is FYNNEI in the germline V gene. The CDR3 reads CASSEAGLQETQYF. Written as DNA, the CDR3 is TGTGCCAGCAGTGAAGCGGGGCTTCAAGAGACCCAGTACTTC.

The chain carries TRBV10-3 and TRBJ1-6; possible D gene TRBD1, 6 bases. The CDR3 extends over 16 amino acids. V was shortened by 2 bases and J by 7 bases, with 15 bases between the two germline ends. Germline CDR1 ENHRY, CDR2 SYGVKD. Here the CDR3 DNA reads TGTGCCATCAGTGAGCCGGGACACCCCACAAATTCACCCCTCCACTTT. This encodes CAISEPGHPTNSPLHF.

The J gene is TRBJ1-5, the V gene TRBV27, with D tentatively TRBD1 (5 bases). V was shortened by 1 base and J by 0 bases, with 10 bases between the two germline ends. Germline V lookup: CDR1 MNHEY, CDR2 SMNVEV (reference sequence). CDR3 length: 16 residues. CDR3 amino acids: CASSLLGQLSNQPQHF. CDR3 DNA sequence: TGTGCCAGCAGTTTATTGGGGCAGCTTAGCAATCAGCCCCAGCATTTT.

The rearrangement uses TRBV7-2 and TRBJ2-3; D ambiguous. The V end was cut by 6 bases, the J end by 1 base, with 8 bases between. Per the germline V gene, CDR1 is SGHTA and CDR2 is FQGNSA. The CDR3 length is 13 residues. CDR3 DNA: TGTGCCAGCAGTCTGACTGGCACAGATACGCAGTATTTT. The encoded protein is CASSLTGTDTQYF.

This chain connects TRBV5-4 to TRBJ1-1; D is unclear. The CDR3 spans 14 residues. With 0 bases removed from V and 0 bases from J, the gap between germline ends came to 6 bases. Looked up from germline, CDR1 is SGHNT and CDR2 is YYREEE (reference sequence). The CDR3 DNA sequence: TGTGCCAGCAGCTTGGTTGGGCTGAACACTGAAGCTTTCTTT. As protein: CASSLVGLNTEAFF.